This entry describes one T cell receptor (beta chain). Per the study methods: It was from reference gene primer amplification that nucleated cell counts were estimated. Some clones are missing from TCRdb's copy, which holds only in-frame ones; the method was immunoSEQ multiplex PCR. V and J calls and clone size come straight from that table; D and trimming were deduced from the DNA. Of about 71,000 clones listed, 75% to 90% are singletons. The data are from a study of blood T cell repertoires in COVID-19. On the study more broadly: The analysed material was cDNA or gDNA that came from T cells, B-cell-depleted T cells, or PBMCs.

The receptor was isolated from a man aged 30 to 39 with acute or convalescent COVID-19. Sequencing was carried out using peripheral blood.

This CDR3 reads CASSLVRANTGELFF. CDR3 bases: TGTGCCAGCAGCTTGGTACGGGCGAACACCGGGGAGCTGTTTTTT. The rearrangement joins TRBV7-9 to TRBJ2-2, with D unresolved. Germline CDR1 reads SEHNR; CDR2 reads FQNEAQ (reference sequence). The germline V and J ends were trimmed by 3 bases and 0 bases, with 8 bases remaining between them. The CDR3 runs to 15 residues.